The clone carrying this T cell receptor (beta chain) was detected once. Repertoires were generated with immunoSEQ multiplex PCR, while TCRdb's copy carries only in-frame clones and drops some. The sample gives hundreds of thousands of clones, around 88% of which show up once; 5% to 7% is in the top ten. The sample comes from a study of blood T cell repertoires in COVID-19. Study in general: Sample material is recorded as cDNA or gDNA derived from T cells, B-cell-depleted T cells, or PBMCs.

The germline V gene encodes CDR1 KGHSH and CDR2 LQKENI. This CDR3 comprises 15 residues. Losses at the gene ends were 6 bases for V and 1 base for J; bases not matched to a gene: 7. Sequenced material: peripheral blood. The chain joins TRBV18 to TRBJ1-1; 8 bases fit TRBD1. This clonotype was obtained from a woman over 75 with COVID-19, enrolled during active disease. The CDR3 loop reads CASSQGQGGNTEAFF. The CDR3, as DNA: TGTGCCAGCTCCCAAGGACAGGGAGGGAACACTGAAGCTTTCTTT.